The clone carrying this TCR beta chain was observed at least ten times. Its matching antigen is unknown. These data are taken from a study of human T cells and chemical hapten exposure. Study-level information: Yields of TCR per sample differed, chiefly owing to small differences in pooled library volume. Regarding the study as a whole: The number of TCRs above 1 in 1000 frequency did not change after DPC sensitization.

Germline V lookup: CDR1 ENHRY, CDR2 SYGVKD. The CDR3 is 14 residues long. J lost 6 bases, V lost 2 bases, and 1 base had no gene match. Individual cDNA molecules had unique molecular identifiers attached to them by the library. In the study's own analysis: Across samples, TCR counts had a median of 95,638 and ranged from about 23,224 to 700,000. One entry per CDR3 protein, called by TCRdb with MiXCR from the RACE reads. None of the V and J calls come from the authors' own analysis; TCRdb made them. The sample has 70,000 to 95,000 distinct CDR3 sequences, approximately 8.1% seen once. As to time point: healthy volunteer bleed at 6 weeks. Whole blood that had not been fractionated was the source of extracted total RNA.

What was sequenced was whole blood. The chain has TRBV10-3 and TRBJ1-6, with 7 bases aligning to TRBD1. The receptor's source is a female donor in good health. Some clones in this sample may be carry-over from other donors' samples. DNA of the CDR3: TGTGCCATCAGTGAGACAGGGGTTAATTCACCCCTCCACTTT. Its protein product is CAISETGVNSPLHF.